The following is a TCR beta chain sequence with its context. These data belong to a study of blood T cell repertoires in COVID-19. Study in general: Samples came from the United States, Italy and Spain, spanning acute and convalescent COVID-19.

Trimming left V 3 bases short and J 5 bases short, with 10 bases between. The CDR3 has 13 amino acids. As originally analysed: By means of reference gene primer amplification, nucleated cell counts were estimated. Clones were sequenced by immunoSEQ multiplex PCR, and TCRdb holds only the in-frame ones, with some missing. Clonal size and the V and J genes are those of that table, whereas D and trimming came from the DNA. The profile shows some 490,000 clones, roughly 88% of them singletons. The chain couples TRBV12-3 or TRBV12-4 to TRBJ2-5, with a weak D call TRBD2 (6 bases). The clonotype comes from a human donor in a cohort sampled during active COVID-19. The sample was peripheral blood. The CDR3 bases are TGTGCCAGCAGTTTCCGGAGCGGGGAGACCCAGTACTTC. This translates into CASSFRSGETQYF.